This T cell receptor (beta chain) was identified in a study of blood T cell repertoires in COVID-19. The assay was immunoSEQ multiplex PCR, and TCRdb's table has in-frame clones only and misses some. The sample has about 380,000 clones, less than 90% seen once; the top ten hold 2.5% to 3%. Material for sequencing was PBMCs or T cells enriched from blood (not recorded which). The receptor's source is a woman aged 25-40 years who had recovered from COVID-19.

The CDR3 spells CASSLSSGANVLTF. CDR3 in DNA: TGTGCCAGCAGTCTAAGCTCTGGGGCCAACGTCCTGACTTTC. The V call is TRBV27, the J call TRBJ2-6, with D unclear. The germline V gene encodes CDR1 MNHEY and CDR2 SMNVEV (reference sequence). V was trimmed by 5 bases and J by 0 bases, leaving 5 bases between them. The CDR3 spans 14 residues.